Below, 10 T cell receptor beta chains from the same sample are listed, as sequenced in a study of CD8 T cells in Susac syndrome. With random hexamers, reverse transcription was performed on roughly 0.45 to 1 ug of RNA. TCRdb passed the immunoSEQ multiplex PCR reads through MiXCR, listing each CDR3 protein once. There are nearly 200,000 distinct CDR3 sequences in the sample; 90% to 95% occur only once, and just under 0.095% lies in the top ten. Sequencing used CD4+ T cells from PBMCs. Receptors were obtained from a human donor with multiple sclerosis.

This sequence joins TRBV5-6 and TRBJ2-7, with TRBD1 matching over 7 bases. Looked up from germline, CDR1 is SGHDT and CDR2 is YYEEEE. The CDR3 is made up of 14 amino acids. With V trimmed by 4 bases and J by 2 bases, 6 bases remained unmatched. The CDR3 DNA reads TGTGCCAGCAGCCCAGGGGGACGGCCCTACGAGCAGTACTTC. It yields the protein CASSPGGRPYEQYF.

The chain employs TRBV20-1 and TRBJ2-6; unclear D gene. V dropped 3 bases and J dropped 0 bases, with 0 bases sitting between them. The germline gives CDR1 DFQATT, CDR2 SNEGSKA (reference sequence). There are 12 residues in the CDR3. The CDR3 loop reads CSASSGANVLTF. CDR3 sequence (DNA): TGCAGTGCTAGCTCTGGGGCCAACGTCCTGACTTTC.

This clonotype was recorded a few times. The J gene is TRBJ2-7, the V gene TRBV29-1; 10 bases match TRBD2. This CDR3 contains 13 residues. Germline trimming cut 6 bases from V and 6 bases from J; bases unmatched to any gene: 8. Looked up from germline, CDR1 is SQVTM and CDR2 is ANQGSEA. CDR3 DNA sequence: TGCAGCGTGCTAGCGGGAGTTCTTCGCGAGCAGTACTTC. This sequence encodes CSVLAGVLREQYF.

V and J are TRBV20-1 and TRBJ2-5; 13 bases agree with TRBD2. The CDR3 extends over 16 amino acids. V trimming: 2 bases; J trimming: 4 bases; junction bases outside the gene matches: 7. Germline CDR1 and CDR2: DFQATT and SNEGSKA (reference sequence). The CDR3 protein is CSARKTSGGAGETQYF. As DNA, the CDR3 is TGCAGTGCTAGAAAAACTAGCGGGGGGGCGGGAGAGACCCAGTACTTC.

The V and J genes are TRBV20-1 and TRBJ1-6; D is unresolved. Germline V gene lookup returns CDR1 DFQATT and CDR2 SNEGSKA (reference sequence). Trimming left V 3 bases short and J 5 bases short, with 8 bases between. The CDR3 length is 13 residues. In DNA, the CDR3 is TGCAGTGCTAGGGGCCAGGATAATTCACCCCTCCACTTT. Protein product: CSARGQDNSPLHF.

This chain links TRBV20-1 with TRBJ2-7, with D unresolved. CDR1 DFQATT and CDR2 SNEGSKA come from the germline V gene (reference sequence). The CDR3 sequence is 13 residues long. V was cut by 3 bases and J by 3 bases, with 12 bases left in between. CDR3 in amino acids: CSASGSPIYEQYF. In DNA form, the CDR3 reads TGCAGTGCTAGTGGTTCCCCCATCTACGAGCAGTACTTC.

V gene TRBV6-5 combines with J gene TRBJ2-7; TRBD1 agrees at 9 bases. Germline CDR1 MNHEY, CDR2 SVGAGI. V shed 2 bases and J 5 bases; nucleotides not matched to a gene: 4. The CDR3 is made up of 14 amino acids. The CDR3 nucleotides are TGTGCCAGCAGTTACCGTTGGACAGGGGACGAGCAGTACTTC. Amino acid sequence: CASSYRWTGDEQYF.

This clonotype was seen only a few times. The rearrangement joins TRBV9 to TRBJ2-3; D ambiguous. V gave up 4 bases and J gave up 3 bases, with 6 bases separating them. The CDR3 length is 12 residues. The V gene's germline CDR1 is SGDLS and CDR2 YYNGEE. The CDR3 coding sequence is TGTGCCAGCAGCTCCAGAACAGATACGCAGTATTTT. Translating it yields CASSSRTDTQYF.

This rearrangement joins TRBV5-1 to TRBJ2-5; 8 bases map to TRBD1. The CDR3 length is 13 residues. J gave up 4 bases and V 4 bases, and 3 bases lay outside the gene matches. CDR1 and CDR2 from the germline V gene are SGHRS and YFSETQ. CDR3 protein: CASSEDRVETQYF. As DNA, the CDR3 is TGCGCCAGCAGCGAGGACAGGGTAGAGACCCAGTACTTC.

The CDR3, as DNA: TGTGCCAGCTCACCGCAGGGGGCGCAGGATGAGCAGTTCTTC. It translates to CASSPQGAQDEQFF. The chain employs TRBV18 and TRBJ2-1; 8 bases agree with TRBD1. The length of the CDR3 is 14 residues. Germline CDR1 is KGHSH and CDR2 is LQKENI. The V gene end was trimmed by 3 bases and the J gene end by 8 bases; junction bases not matched to a gene: 6.